This TCR beta chain is drawn from a study of metastatic and nonmetastatic thyroid tumors. All patients reached thyroid surgery having received no treatment beforehand. With MiXCR, TCRdb reprocessed the PCR reads. The sample carries tens of thousands of clones, less than 25% recorded once. The CDR3 has 16 residues. V shed 1 base, J shed 4 bases, and the junction held 7 bases outside the gene matches. Germline V gene data show CDR1 as LGHDT and CDR2 as YNNKEL (reference sequence). The V and J genes are TRBV3-1 and TRBJ2-7; the match to TRBD2 covers 10 bases. The receptor was isolated from a female donor with papillary thyroid cancer or a benign thyroid nodule (not recorded which). Some clones in this sample may be carry-over from other donors' samples. The sequenced material came from blood. CDR3 sequence (DNA): TGTGCCAGCAGCCAAGGAGCTAGCGGGAGTTCTTACGAGCAGTACTTC. Its translation: CASSQGASGSSYEQYF.